These 14 T cell receptor beta chains were sequenced from one sample in a study of T cell responses to AZD1222 COVID-19 vaccine. Profiled with immunoSEQ multiplex PCR; TCRdb holds only in-frame clones, not every one. The sample has over 55,000 clones, approximately 80% seen once; the top ten hold 3% to 4%. Sequenced here: peripheral blood, sampled 28 days after the second AZD1222 dose. The receptors shown here come from an adult who received the AZD1222 COVID-19 vaccine.

The J gene is TRBJ1-6, the V gene TRBV5-1, with D perhaps matching TRBD1 (5 bases). V lost 0 bases, J lost 7 bases, and 11 bases lay in between. Germline values: CDR1 SGHRS, CDR2 YFSETQ. This CDR3 is 15 amino acids long. CDR3 loop: CASSLVGTSNSPLHF. For the CDR3, the DNA is TGCGCCAGCAGCTTGGTGGGGACCTCGAATTCACCCCTCCACTTT.

This sequence joins TRBV20-1 and TRBJ2-5; D not certain. Deletions cut 3 bases from V and 6 bases from J, with 8 bases between. This CDR3 is built from 11 residues. Germline CDR1 and CDR2: DFQATT and SNEGSKA (reference sequence). The CDR3 here is CSASIQKTQYF. CDR3 DNA: TGCAGTGCTAGTATCCAGAAGACCCAGTACTTC.

The chain combines TRBV12-3 or TRBV12-4 with TRBJ2-7, with 7 bases fitting TRBD1. The CDR3 consists of 12 residues. The V and J ends lost 5 bases and 5 bases, in that order; junction bases with no gene match: 3. The CDR3 DNA follows: TGTGCCAGCAGTCCACAGGGGCACGAGCAGTACTTC. Protein: CASSPQGHEQYF.

The chain couples TRBV7-8 to TRBJ2-2; the match to TRBD2 covers 8 bases. CDR3 size: 19 residues. Germline CDR1 and CDR2: SGHVS and FQNEAQ. Trimming removed 5 bases from V and 0 bases from J; junction bases left unmatched: 14. CDR3 DNA sequence: TGTGCCAGCAGCACCCCAATGGGCGGGGGGTTCGCGAACACCGGGGAGCTGTTTTTT. It specifies CASSTPMGGGFANTGELFF.

The chain has TRBV6-6 and TRBJ1-2; tentative D call: TRBD1 (6 bases). From germline, CDR1 is MNHNY and CDR2 SVGAGI (reference sequence). CDR3 size: 15 residues. V gave up 0 bases and J gave up 8 bases, with 16 bases separating them. The CDR3 DNA sequence: TGTGCCAGCAGTTACTCGAGAACAGGGAGAGAGGGCTACACCTTC. As protein: CASSYSRTGREGYTF.

V is TRBV2 and J is TRBJ1-6; D unclear. The CDR3 extends over 14 amino acids. V was pared by 7 bases and J by 9 bases, with 16 bases between. Germline V gene lookup returns CDR1 SNHLY and CDR2 FYNNEI. CDR3 loop: CASKGRPEPSPLHF. The CDR3 DNA reads as TGTGCCAGCAAGGGCCGGCCTGAACCTTCACCCCTCCACTTT.

This clone showed up just once. This sequence joins TRBV5-6 and TRBJ1-4, with 8 bases matching TRBD1. Trimming at V came to 4 bases and at J to 3 bases, leaving 8 bases not matched to a gene. CDR1 and CDR2 (germline): SGHDT, YYEEEE. This CDR3 contains 16 residues. CDR3 nucleotides: TGTGCCAGCAGCGTAACACCACAGGGGGCTAATGAAAAACTGTTTTTT. Translation: CASSVTPQGANEKLFF.

The chain carries TRBV5-1 and TRBJ1-6; perhaps TRBD1 as D (5 bases). CDR3 length: 16 amino acids. The germline CDR1 and CDR2 sequences are SGHRS and YFSETQ. V lost 4 bases and J lost 7, with 18 bases in between. The DNA of the CDR3 is TGCGCCAGCAGCGCCAGCCCCGGGACGGGAAATTCACCCCTCCACTTT. Translated: CASSASPGTGNSPLHF.

V is TRBV19 and J is TRBJ2-2; TRBD2 matches 9 bases. From germline, CDR1 is LNHDA and CDR2 SQIVND (reference sequence). The CDR3 covers 16 residues. With 2 bases clipped from V and 7 bases from J, the junction kept 8 bases outside the gene matches. Here the CDR3 DNA reads TGTGCCAGTAGTATATCCCCGCGGGGGGGCGTCGGGGAGCTGTTTTTT. It codes for CASSISPRGGVGELFF.

The genes are TRBV5-1 and TRBJ1-1, with D maybe TRBD1 (5 bases). The CDR3 sequence is 21 residues long. V dropped 1 base and J dropped 1 base, with 29 bases sitting between them. Germline values: CDR1 SGHRS, CDR2 YFSETQ. CDR3 amino acids: CASSLFARARQRGETNTEAFF. CDR3 bases: TGCGCCAGCAGCTTGTTTGCCAGGGCAAGGCAACGAGGTGAAACGAACACTGAAGCTTTCTTT.

This clone came up a few times. The chain is built from TRBV18 and TRBJ2-7; TRBD2 agrees at 7 bases. Germline V CDR1 and CDR2: KGHSH, LQKENI. CDR3 length: 16 residues. Losses at the gene ends were 3 bases for V and 4 bases for J; bases not matched to a gene: 12. CDR3 sequence reads: CASSPGGSISPYEQYF. CDR3 nucleotides: TGTGCCAGCTCACCGGGAGGGTCCATATCTCCGTACGAGCAGTACTTC.

CDR3 DNA sequence: TGTGCCAGCTCCGGGACTAATAATGAAAAACTGTTTTTT. Translation gives CASSGTNNEKLFF. V and J are TRBV7-9 and TRBJ1-4, with D tentatively TRBD1 (5 bases). The length of the CDR3 is 13 residues. The germline V gene has CDR1 SEHNR and CDR2 FQNEAQ (reference sequence). V was cut by 8 bases and J by 4 bases, with 11 bases left in between.

This chain joins TRBV6-5 and TRBJ1-3; 8 bases map to TRBD1. The CDR3 is 15 amino acids. J was trimmed by 3 bases and V by 6 bases; bases with no gene match: 7. Germline V gene data show CDR1 as MNHEY and CDR2 as SVGAGI. This CDR3 reads CASSLQGVGGNTIYF. In DNA, the CDR3 is TGTGCCAGCAGCCTACAGGGGGTGGGTGGAAACACCATATATTTT.

V gene TRBV30 combines with J gene TRBJ1-2; possible D gene TRBD1, 5 bases. V shed 1 base and J shed 4 bases, with 10 bases lying between them. Germline CDR1 GTSNPN, CDR2 SVGIG (reference sequence). The CDR3 sequence is 13 residues long. CDR3 region: CAWSGSGTYGYTF. Here the CDR3 DNA reads TGTGCCTGGAGTGGTTCAGGGACCTATGGCTACACCTTC.